This TCR beta chain appears in the sequencing data of a study of cytomegalovirus exposure and HLA in healthy donors. Points from the study as a whole: The study put some 160 TCR beta chains on its list as cytomegalovirus-associated. Some V segments, TRBV6-2 and TRBV6-3 among them, were indistinguishable and were therefore excluded.

Healthy people donating bone marrow made up the donors. A multiplex PCR was run with 60 Vbeta primers and 13 Jbeta primers. Measured with immunoSEQ multiplex PCR; TCRdb has only the in-frame clones, and not every one. Seen here are a few hundred thousand clones, around 80% observed once, and the top ten hold roughly 0.58%. J gave up 1 base and V 5 bases, and 3 bases lay outside the gene matches. Germline V gene lookup returns CDR1 MDHEN and CDR2 SYDVKM. CDR3 length equals 15 residues. Concerning this clone: Antigen unknown.

This chain joins TRBV28 and TRBJ1-5, with 9 nucleotides matching TRBD1. The material sequenced was PBMCs. This clonotype originated in a middle-aged woman in good health and CMV-seronegative. The CDR3 reads CASSTGGRSNQPQHF. The CDR3 coding sequence is TGTGCCAGCAGTACAGGGGGCAGGAGCAATCAGCCCCAGCATTTT.